Each of the 20 T cell receptor beta chains below was sequenced from the same sample in a study of cytomegalovirus exposure and HLA in healthy donors. The PCR ran on 60 Vbeta and 13 Jbeta primers. Generated by immunoSEQ multiplex PCR, the TCRdb table keeps only in-frame clones and is missing some. The table records 100,000 to 150,000 clones, roughly 80% of them present only once. Sequences were obtained from PBMCs. The receptors stem from a woman between 40 and 50 years old in good health and CMV-seronegative.

V gene TRBV7-2 combines with J gene TRBJ2-1; D unclear. Trimming left V 6 bases short and J 9 bases short, with 9 bases between. This CDR3 spans 11 amino acids. From germline, CDR1 is SGHTA and CDR2 FQGNSA. Here the CDR3 DNA reads TGTGCCAGCAGTTCGTTCGGTGAGCAGTTCTTC. Its protein product is CASSSFGEQFF.

This chain connects TRBV18 to TRBJ2-5; 7 bases match TRBD1. Germline assignment: CDR1 KGHSH and CDR2 LQKENI. The CDR3 is 15 residues long. The V and J ends lost 3 bases and 3 bases, in that order; junction bases with no gene match: 7. The CDR3 region has the DNA TGTGCCAGCTCACCCTCACAGGGGAGCGAAGAGACCCAGTACTTC. It encodes CASSPSQGSEETQYF.

V gene TRBV6-1 combines with J gene TRBJ2-1; 11 bases agree with TRBD1. Looked up from germline, CDR1 is MNHNS and CDR2 is SASEGT. The V and J ends lost 4 bases and 1 base, in that order; junction bases with no gene match: 9. The CDR3 is 18 residues long. The CDR3 sequence is CASSADRGRFLSYNEQFF. DNA of the CDR3: TGTGCCAGCAGTGCGGACAGGGGGCGGTTTTTGTCCTACAATGAGCAGTTCTTC.

J is TRBJ2-3 and V is TRBV28; 12 nucleotides align to TRBD2. Germline V gene data show CDR1 as MDHEN and CDR2 as SYDVKM. This CDR3 contains 18 residues. The V segment lost 5 bases and the J segment 2 bases; nucleotides outside the gene matches: 11. CDR3 coding DNA: TGTGCCAGCAGTCTTAGACTAGCGGGAGTTTATTCCACAGATACGCAGTATTTT. This encodes CASSLRLAGVYSTDTQYF.

This clone was observed once. The chain links TRBV19 to TRBJ2-1, with D possibly being TRBD2 (5 bases). Looked up from germline, CDR1 is LNHDA and CDR2 is SQIVND (reference sequence). There are 13 residues in the CDR3. Deletions cut 4 bases from V and 14 bases from J, with 18 bases between. CDR3 bases: TGTGCCAGTAGTACTCATGCGAGGGTACGGGAGTTCTTC. As protein: CASSTHARVREFF.

The rearrangement links TRBV27 to TRBJ2-7, with 7 positions matching TRBD1. V was pared by 6 bases and J by 7 bases, with 12 bases of the junction left unmatched. The CDR3 consists of 14 residues. Germline CDR1 is MNHEY and CDR2 is SMNVEV (reference sequence). Written as DNA, the CDR3 is TGTGCCAGCAGGTTACAGGGGACGAATGAGGAGCAGTACTTC. Amino acid sequence: CASRLQGTNEEQYF.

The V call is TRBV5-1, the J call TRBJ2-1; TRBD2 aligns across 11 bases. Germline CDR1 and CDR2: SGHRS and YFSETQ. The length of the CDR3 is 18 residues. After removal of 0 bases from V and 2 bases from J, the junction contained 7 bases not matched to a gene. The CDR3 here is CASSLGLAGGATYNEQFF. In DNA, the CDR3 is TGCGCCAGCAGCTTGGGTCTAGCGGGAGGCGCTACCTACAATGAGCAGTTCTTC.

The gene calls are TRBV28 and TRBJ1-5, with a weak D call TRBD1 (5 bases). Germline V CDR1 and CDR2: MDHEN, SYDVKM. The CDR3 runs 18 residues. Trimming took off 5 bases at V and 0 bases at J, with 20 bases between the two ends. As DNA, the CDR3 is TGTGCCAGCAGTCCCCCTCATGGGGCAGATAATAGCAATCAGCCCCAGCATTTT. Its protein is CASSPPHGADNSNQPQHF.

The chain uses TRBV27 and TRBJ1-5; D is possibly TRBD1 (6 bases). Germline V gene lookup returns CDR1 MNHEY and CDR2 SMNVEV (reference sequence). V shed 4 bases and J shed 12 bases, with 16 bases lying between them. This CDR3 is 13 amino acids long. CDR3 amino acids: CASSSLSQGSQHF. The CDR3 bases are TGTGCCAGCAGTTCCCTAAGCCAGGGGAGCCAGCATTTT.

This clone was detected a few times. The rearrangement joins TRBV28 to TRBJ2-2, with 8 bases identical to TRBD2. Germline assignment: CDR1 MDHEN and CDR2 SYDVKM. The CDR3 length is 13 residues. The V and J ends lost 11 bases and 1 base, in that order; junction bases with no gene match: 3. The DNA for the CDR3 is TGTGCCTCGGGGGGGCTGAACACCGGGGAGCTGTTTTTT. The encoded protein is CASGGLNTGELFF.

This sequence joins TRBV2 and TRBJ2-3; D is possibly TRBD1 (6 bases). Per the germline V gene, CDR1 is SNHLY and CDR2 is FYNNEI. V lost 7 bases and J 8 bases, leaving 16 bases between the germline ends. This CDR3 has 13 residues. As DNA, the CDR3 is TGTGCCAGCACAAACAGGGAGCCGGGTACGCAGTATTTT. Encoded protein: CASTNREPGTQYF.

Only one count was recorded for this clone. V and J are TRBV18 and TRBJ2-2; the D gene is possibly TRBD1 (6 bases). The V gene lost 10 bases and the J gene lost 2 bases, with 14 bases spanning the gap. The germline CDR1 and CDR2 sequences are KGHSH and LQKENI. This CDR3 is built from 14 residues. CDR3 amino acids: CANSGTTNTGELFF. CDR3 bases: TGTGCCAACTCCGGGACAACAAACACCGGGGAGCTGTTTTTT.

V and J are TRBV28 and TRBJ1-4; the D gene is possibly TRBD1 (6 bases). Germline loops: CDR1 MDHEN, CDR2 SYDVKM. The V end was cut by 6 bases, the J end by 6 bases, with 17 bases between. This CDR3 has 15 residues. The CDR3 reads CASSYAGTRDEKLFF. CDR3 nucleotides: TGTGCCAGCAGCTACGCCGGGACAAGGGATGAAAAACTGTTTTTT. The full variable domain, with the rest looked up from reference TRBV28 and TRBJ1-4, is DVKVTQSSRYLVKRTGEKVFLECVQDMDHENMFWYRQDPGLGLRLIYFSYDVKMKEKGDIPEGYSVSREKKERFSLILESASTNQTSMYLCASSYAGTRDEKLFFGSGTQLSVL.

This chain connects TRBV7-9 to TRBJ1-1; the match to TRBD1 covers 8 bases. CDR1 and CDR2 from the germline V gene are SEHNR and FQNEAQ (reference sequence). V lost 5 bases to trimming and J lost 7 bases; unmatched junction nucleotides: 6. This CDR3 has 13 residues. DNA for the CDR3: TGTGCCAGCAGCGACAGGGGTATTAGTGAAGCTTTCTTT. Translation gives CASSDRGISEAFF.

About this clone itself: At one boundary the junction diverges from the germline segment, which might be a read error. The chain is built from TRBV7-9 and TRBJ2-7; 8 nucleotides align to TRBD1. The CDR3 contains 13 residues. CDR1 SEHNR and CDR2 FQNEAQ come from the germline V gene (reference sequence). The CDR3 DNA follows: TGTTCCAGCAGCCCGACAGGGGTCTACGAGCAGTACTTC. It specifies CSSSPTGVYEQYF.

This clone appeared once. Here the CDR3 DNA reads TGTGCCAGCAGCCGCAGGACTTACTACAATGAGCAGTTCTTC. This encodes CASSRRTYYNEQFF. The chain carries TRBV11-2 and TRBJ2-1; weak D call: TRBD2 (5 bases). Trimming removed 5 bases from V and 3 bases from J, with 11 bases in between. The germline gives CDR1 SGHAT, CDR2 FQNNGV. The CDR3 is 14 amino acids. Using reference TRBV11-2 and TRBJ2-1 for the parts outside the CDR3, the full variable domain is EAGVAQSPRYKIIEKRQSVAFWCNPISGHATLYWYQQILGQGPKLLIQFQNNGVVDDSQLPKDRFSAERLKGVDSTLKIQPAKLEDSAVYLCASSRRTYYNEQFFGPGTRLTVL.

Only one count was recorded for this clone. The chain recombines TRBV5-6 with TRBJ2-1; 11 nucleotides agree with TRBD2. This CDR3 contains 16 residues. Per the germline V gene, CDR1 is SGHDT and CDR2 is YYEEEE. After removal of 3 bases from V and 0 bases from J, the junction contained 2 bases not matched to a gene. The DNA for the CDR3 is TGTGCCAGCAGCTGGGGACTAGCGGACTCCTACAATGAGCAGTTCTTC. Residues: CASSWGLADSYNEQFF.

V gene TRBV29-1 combines with J gene TRBJ1-4, with 8 nucleotides matching TRBD1. Germline V lookup: CDR1 SQVTM, CDR2 ANQGSEA. Germline trimming cut 7 bases from V and 8 bases from J; bases unmatched to any gene: 12. The CDR3 length is 14 residues. DNA for the CDR3: TGCAGCGCCCTAGGGAGGACAGGGAGGGAAAAACTGTTTTTT. Residues: CSALGRTGREKLFF.

This clone turned up a few times. The chain has TRBV6-1 and TRBJ2-7; TRBD1 matches at 7 bases. Per the germline V gene, CDR1 is MNHNS and CDR2 is SASEGT. Losses at the gene ends were 1 base for V and 1 base for J; bases not matched to a gene: 4. This CDR3 spans 15 amino acids. CDR3 residues: CASSEGQGSSYEQYF. CDR3 sequence (DNA): TGTGCCAGCAGTGAAGGACAGGGTTCGTCCTACGAGCAGTACTTC.

The chain recombines TRBV25-1 with TRBJ2-7; possibly TRBD1 for D (5 bases). Germline values: CDR1 MGHDK, CDR2 SYGVNS. The CDR3 loop spans 12 amino acids. V was shortened by 4 bases and J by 3 bases, with 7 bases between the two germline ends. Written as DNA, the CDR3 is TGTGCCAGCAGTGGAGACAGCTACGAGCAGTACTTC. It codes for CASSGDSYEQYF.